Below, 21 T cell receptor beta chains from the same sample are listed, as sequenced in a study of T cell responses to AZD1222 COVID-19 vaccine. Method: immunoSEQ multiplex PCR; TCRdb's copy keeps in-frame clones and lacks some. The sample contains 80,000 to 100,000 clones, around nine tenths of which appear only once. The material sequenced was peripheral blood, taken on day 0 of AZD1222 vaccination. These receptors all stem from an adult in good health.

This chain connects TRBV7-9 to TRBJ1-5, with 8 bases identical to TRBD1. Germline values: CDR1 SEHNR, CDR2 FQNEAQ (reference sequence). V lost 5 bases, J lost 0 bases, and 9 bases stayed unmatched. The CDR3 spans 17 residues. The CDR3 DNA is TGTGCCAGCAGCATATCCGGGACAGGCTTTAGCAATCAGCCCCAGCATTTT. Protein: CASSISGTGFSNQPQHF.

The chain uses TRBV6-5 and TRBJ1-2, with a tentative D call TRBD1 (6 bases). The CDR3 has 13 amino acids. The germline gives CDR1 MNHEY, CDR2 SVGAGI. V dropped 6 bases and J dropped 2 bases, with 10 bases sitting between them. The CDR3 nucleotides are TGTGCCAGCAGGGACAGAGAAAACTATGGCTACACCTTC. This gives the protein CASRDRENYGYTF.

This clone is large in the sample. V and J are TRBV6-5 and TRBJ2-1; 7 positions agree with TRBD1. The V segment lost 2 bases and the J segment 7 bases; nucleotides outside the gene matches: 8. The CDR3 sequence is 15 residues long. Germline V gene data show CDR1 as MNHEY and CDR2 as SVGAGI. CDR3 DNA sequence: TGTGCCAGCAGTTACACGATGACAGGGCAAAATGAGCAGTTCTTC. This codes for CASSYTMTGQNEQFF.

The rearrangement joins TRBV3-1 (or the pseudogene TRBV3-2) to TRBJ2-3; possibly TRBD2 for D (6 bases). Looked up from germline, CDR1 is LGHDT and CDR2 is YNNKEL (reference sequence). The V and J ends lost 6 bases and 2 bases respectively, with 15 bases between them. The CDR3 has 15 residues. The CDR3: CASSFDAGPTDTQYF. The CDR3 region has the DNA TGTGCCAGCAGTTTTGACGCGGGGCCCACAGATACGCAGTATTTT.

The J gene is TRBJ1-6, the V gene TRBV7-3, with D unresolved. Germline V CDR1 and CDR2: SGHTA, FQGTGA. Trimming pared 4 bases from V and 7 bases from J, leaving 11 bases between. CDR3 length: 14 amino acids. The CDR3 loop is CASSSDGLNSPLHF. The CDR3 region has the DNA TGTGCCAGCAGCTCAGACGGATTAAATTCACCCCTCCACTTT.

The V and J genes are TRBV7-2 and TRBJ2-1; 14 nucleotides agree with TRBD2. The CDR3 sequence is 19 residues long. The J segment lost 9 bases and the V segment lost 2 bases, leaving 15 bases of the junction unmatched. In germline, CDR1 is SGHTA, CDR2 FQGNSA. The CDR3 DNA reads TGTGCCAGCAGCTTACGCGGACTAGCGGGGGGCCGTCGTTCTGGTGAGCAGTTCTTC. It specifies CASSLRGLAGGRRSGEQFF.

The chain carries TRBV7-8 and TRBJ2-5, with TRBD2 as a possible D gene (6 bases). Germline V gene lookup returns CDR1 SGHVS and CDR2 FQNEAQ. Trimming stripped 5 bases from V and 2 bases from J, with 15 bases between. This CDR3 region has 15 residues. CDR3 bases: TGTGCCAGCAGCCAACAGGCGGGGCAACAAGAGACCCAGTACTTC. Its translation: CASSQQAGQQETQYF.

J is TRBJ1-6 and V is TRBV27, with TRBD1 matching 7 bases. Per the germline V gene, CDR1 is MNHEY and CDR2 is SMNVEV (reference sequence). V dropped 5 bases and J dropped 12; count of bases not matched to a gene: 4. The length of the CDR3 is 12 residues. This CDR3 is CASSQTGRPLHF. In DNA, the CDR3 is TGTGCCAGCAGTCAGACAGGGAGACCCCTCCACTTT.

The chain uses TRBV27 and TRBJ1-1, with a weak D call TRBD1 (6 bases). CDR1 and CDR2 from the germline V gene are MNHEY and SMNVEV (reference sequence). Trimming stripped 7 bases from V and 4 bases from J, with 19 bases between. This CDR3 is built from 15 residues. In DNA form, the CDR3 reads TGTGCCAGCACCTCCAGATGGGGGCGAAGCACTGAAGCTTTCTTT. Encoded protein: CASTSRWGRSTEAFF.

The CDR3 is CASSFKGTQYGYTF. The CDR3 nucleotides are TGTGCCAGCAGCTTTAAAGGTACACAATATGGCTACACCTTC. The rearrangement joins TRBV27 to TRBJ1-2; D not certain. Between the trimmed V and J ends, which lost 6 bases and 5 bases, there was a span of 16 bases. The CDR3 has 14 amino acids. CDR1 MNHEY and CDR2 SMNVEV come from the germline V gene (reference sequence).

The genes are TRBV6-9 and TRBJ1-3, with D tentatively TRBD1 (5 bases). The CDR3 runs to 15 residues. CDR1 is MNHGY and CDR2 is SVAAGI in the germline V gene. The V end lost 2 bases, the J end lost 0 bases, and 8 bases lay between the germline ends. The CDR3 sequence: CASSYGHLSGNTIYF. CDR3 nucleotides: TGTGCCAGCAGTTATGGACACCTCTCTGGAAACACCATATATTTT.

CDR3 sequence: CASSLGGGSPLHF. CDR3 DNA: TGTGCCAGCAGCCTAGGGGGGGGCTCACCCCTCCACTTT. The J gene is TRBJ1-6, the V gene TRBV11-2; D is possibly TRBD1 (6 bases). The V end lost 5 bases, the J end lost 10 bases, and 12 bases lay between the germline ends. CDR1 SGHAT and CDR2 FQNNGV come from the germline V gene. The CDR3 loop spans 13 amino acids.

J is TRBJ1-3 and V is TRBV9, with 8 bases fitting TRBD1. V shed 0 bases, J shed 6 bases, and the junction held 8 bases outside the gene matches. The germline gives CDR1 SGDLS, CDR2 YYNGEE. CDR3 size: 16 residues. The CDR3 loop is CASSVGARGPENTIYF. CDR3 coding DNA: TGTGCCAGCAGCGTAGGGGCCAGGGGGCCGGAAAACACCATATATTTT.

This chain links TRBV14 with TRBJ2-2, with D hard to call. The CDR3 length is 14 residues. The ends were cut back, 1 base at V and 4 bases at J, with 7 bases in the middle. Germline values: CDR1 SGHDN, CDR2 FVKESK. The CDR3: CASSQVLSTGELFF. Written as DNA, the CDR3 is TGTGCCAGCAGCCAAGTTCTCAGCACCGGGGAGCTGTTTTTT.

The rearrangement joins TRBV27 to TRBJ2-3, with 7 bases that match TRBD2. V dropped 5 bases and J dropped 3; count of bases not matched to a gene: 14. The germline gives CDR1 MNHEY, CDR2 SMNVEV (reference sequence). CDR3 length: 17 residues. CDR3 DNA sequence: TGTGCCAGCAGTCTACAAAGACTATCGGGGGGTACAGATACGCAGTATTTT. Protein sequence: CASSLQRLSGGTDTQYF.

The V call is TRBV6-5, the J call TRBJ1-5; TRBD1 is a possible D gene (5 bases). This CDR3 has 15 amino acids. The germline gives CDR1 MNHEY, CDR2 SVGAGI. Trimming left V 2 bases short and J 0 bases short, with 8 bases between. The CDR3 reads CASSYERGSNQPQHF. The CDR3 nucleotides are TGTGCCAGCAGTTACGAAAGGGGTAGCAATCAGCCCCAGCATTTT.

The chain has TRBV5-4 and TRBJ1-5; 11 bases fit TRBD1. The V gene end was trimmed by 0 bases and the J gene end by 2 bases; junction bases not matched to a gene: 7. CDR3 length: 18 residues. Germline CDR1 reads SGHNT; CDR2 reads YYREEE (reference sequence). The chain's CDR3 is CASSLDRDRGVCNQPQHF. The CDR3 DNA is TGTGCCAGCAGCTTGGACCGGGACAGGGGGGTTTGCAATCAGCCCCAGCATTTT.

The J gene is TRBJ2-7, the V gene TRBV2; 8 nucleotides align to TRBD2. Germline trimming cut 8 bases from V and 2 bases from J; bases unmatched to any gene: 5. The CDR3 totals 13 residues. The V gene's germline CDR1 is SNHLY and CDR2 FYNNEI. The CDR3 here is CASLRGAPYEQYF. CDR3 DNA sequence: TGTGCCAGCTTGCGGGGGGCCCCCTACGAGCAGTACTTC. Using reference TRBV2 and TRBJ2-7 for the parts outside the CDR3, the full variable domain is EPEVTQTPSHQVTQMGQEVILRCVPISNHLYFYWYRQILGQKVEFLVSFYNNEISEKSEIFDDQFSVERPDGSNFTLKIRSTKLEDSAMYFCASLRGAPYEQYFGPGTRLTVT.

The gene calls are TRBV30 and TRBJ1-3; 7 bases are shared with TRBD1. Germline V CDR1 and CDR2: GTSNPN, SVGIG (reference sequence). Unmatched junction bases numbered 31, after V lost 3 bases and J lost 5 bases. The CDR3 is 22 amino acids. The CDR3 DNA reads TGTGCCTGGAGAGGGAGGGGAGCGCTTGACAAACAGGGGACGCTTATCAGAAACACCATATATTTT. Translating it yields CAWRGRGALDKQGTLIRNTIYF. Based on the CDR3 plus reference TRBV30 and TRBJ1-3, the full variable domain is SQTIHQWPATLVQPVGSPLSLECTVEGTSNPNLYWYRQAAGRGLQLLFYSVGIGQISSEVPQNLSASRPQDRQFILSSKKLLLSDSGFYLCAWRGRGALDKQGTLIRNTIYFGEGSWLTVV.

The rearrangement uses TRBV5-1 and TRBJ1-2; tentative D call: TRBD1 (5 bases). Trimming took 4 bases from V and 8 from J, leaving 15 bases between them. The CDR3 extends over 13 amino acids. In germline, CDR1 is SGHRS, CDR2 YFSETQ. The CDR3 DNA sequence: TGCGCCAGCAGCCTGGCAGGGTCAACGGGCTACACCTTC. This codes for CASSLAGSTGYTF.

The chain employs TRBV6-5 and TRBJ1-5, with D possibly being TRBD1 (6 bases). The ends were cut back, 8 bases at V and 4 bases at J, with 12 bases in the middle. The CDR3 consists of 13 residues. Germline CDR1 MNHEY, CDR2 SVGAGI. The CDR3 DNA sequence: TGTGCCAGCGCGAGGACAGTGAATCAGCCCCAGCATTTT. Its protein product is CASARTVNQPQHF.